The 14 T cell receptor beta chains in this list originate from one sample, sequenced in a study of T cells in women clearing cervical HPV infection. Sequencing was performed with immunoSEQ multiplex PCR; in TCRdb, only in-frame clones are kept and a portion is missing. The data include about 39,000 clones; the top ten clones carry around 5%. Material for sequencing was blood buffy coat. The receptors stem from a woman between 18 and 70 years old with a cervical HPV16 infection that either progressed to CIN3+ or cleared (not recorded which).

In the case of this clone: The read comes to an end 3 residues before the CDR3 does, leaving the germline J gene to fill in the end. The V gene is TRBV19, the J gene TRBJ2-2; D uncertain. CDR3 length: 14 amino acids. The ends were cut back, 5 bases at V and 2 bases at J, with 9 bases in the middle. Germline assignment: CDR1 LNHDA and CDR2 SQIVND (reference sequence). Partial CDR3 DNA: TGTGCCAGTAGTTCGTTCAGTAACACCGGGGAG. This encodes CASSSFSNTGE. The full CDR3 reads CASSSFSNTGELFF.

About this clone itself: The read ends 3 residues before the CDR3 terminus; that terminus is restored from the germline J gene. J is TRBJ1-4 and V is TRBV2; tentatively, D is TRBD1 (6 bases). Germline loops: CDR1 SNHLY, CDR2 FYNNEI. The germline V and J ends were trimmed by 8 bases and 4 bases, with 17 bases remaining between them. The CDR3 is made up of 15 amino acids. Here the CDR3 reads CASAGRGTGNEKLFF. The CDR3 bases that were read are TGTGCCAGCGCCGGCAGGGGAACTGGTAATGAAAAA.

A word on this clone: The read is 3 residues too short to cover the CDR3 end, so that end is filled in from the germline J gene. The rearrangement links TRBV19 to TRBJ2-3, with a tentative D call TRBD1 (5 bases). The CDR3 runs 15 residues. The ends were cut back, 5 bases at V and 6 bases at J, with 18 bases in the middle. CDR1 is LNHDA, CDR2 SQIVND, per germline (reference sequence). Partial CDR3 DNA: TGTGCCAGTAGTCCATCCCCCCTAGGGGCTGATACG. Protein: CASSPSPLGADT. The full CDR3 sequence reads CASSPSPLGADTQYF.

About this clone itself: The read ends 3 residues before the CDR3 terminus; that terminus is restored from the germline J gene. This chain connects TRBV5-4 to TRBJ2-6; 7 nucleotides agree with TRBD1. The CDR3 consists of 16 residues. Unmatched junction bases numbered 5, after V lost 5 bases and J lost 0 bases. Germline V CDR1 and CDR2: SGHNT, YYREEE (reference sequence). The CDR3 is CASSPGQASGANVLTF. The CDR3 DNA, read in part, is TGTGCCAGCAGTCCCGGACAGGCCTCTGGGGCCAACGTC.

The CDR3 reads CASSQGDRGNTEAFF. Partial CDR3 DNA: TGTGCCAGCAGCCAAGGAGACAGGGGGAACACTGAA. This chain joins TRBV4-2 and TRBJ1-1; TRBD1 aligns across 8 bases. The observed sequence ends 3 residues before the CDR3 terminus, with the missing tail filled in from the germline J gene. Per germline, CDR1 LGHNA and CDR2 YNFKEQ. V dropped 1 base and J dropped 1; count of bases not matched to a gene: 2. The CDR3 has 15 amino acids.

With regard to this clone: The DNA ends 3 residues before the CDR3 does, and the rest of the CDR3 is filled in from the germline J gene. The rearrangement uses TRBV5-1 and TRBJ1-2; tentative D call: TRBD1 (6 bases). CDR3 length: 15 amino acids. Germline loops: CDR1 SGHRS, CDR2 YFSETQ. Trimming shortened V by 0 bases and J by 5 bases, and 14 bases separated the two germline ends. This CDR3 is CASSLDGQGSYGYTF. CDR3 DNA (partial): TGCGCCAGCAGCTTGGATGGGCAGGGGTCTTATGGC.

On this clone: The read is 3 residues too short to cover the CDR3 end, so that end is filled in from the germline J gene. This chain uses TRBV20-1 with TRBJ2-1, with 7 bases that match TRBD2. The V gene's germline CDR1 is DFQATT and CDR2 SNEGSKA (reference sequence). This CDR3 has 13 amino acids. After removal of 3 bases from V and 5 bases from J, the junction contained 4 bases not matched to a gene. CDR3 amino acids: CSARGLLDNEQFF. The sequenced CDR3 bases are TGCAGTGCTAGGGGACTACTAGACAATGAG.

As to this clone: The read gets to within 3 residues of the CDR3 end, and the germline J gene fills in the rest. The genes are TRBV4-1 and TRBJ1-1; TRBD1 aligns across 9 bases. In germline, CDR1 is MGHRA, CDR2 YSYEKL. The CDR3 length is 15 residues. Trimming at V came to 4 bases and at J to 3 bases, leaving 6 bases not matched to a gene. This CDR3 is CASSPFDRGDTEAFF. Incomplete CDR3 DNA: TGCGCCAGCAGCCCGTTTGACAGGGGGGACACTGAA.

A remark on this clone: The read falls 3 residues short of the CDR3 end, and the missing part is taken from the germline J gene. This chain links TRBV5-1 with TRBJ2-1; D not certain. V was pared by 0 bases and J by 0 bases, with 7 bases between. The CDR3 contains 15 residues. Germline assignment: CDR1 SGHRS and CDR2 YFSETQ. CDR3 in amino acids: CASSLAPSSYNEQFF. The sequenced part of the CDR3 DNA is TGCGCCAGCAGCTTGGCCCCCAGCTCCTACAATGAG.

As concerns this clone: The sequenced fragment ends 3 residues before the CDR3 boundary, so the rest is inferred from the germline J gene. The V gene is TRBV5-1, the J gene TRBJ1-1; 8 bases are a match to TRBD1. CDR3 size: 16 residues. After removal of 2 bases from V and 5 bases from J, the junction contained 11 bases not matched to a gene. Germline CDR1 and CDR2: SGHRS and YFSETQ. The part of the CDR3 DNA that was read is TGCGCCAGCAGCTTACGACCAGGGGGCGAACGAACTGAA. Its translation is CASSLRPGGERTE. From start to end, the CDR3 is CASSLRPGGERTEAFF. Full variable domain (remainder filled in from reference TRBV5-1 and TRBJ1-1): KAGVTQTPRYLIKTRGQQVTLSCSPISGHRSVSWYQQTPGQGLQFLFEYFSETQRNKGNFPGRFSGRQFSNSRSEMNVSTLELGDSALYLCASSLRPGGERTEAFFGQGTRLTVV.

The sequenced part of the CDR3 DNA is TGCAGTGCGGTTGGACAGGCTATCTACACTGAA. The encoded protein is CSAVGQAIYTE. The CDR3 in its entirety is CSAVGQAIYTEAFF. The rearrangement joins TRBV20-1 to TRBJ1-1; 7 bases map to TRBD1. Coverage ceases 3 residues before the CDR3 finishes, and the germline J gene fills in the end. V lost 6 bases and J lost 3; bases outside the gene matches: 10. The germline V gene has CDR1 DFQATT and CDR2 SNEGSKA (reference sequence). The CDR3 is 14 amino acids.

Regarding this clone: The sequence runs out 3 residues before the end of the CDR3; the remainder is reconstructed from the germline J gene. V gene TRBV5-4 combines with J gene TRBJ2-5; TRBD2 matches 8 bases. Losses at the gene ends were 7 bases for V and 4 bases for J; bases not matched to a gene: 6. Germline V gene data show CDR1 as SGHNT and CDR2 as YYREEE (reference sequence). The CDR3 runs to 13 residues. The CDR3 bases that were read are TGTGCCAGCGGACGGGGGGGCCCAGAGACC. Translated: CASGRGGPET. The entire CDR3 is CASGRGGPETQYF.

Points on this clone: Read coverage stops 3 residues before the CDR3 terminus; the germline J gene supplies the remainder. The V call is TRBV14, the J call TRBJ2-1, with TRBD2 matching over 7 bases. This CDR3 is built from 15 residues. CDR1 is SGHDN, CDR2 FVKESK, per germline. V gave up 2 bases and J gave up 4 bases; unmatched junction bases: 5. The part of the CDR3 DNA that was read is TGTGCCAGCAGCCAACCAGGACTAGGTTACAATGAG. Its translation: CASSQPGLGYNE. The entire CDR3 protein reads CASSQPGLGYNEQFF.

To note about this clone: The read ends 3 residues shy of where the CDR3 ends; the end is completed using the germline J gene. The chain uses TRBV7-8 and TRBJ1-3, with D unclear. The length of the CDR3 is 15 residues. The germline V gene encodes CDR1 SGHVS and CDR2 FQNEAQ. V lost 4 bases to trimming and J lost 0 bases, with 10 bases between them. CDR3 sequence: CASSSGASSGNTIYF. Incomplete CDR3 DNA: TGTGCCAGCAGCTCAGGAGCTTCCTCTGGAAACACC.